These 29 T cell receptor beta chains came from one sample sequenced in a study of shared clonotypes between healthy human individuals. TCRdb's copy holds only in-frame clones and misses some; the assay was immunoSEQ multiplex PCR. The sample records about 2.4 million clones, over 85% being singletons. The sequencing sample was made of naive CD4+ T cells from PBMCs. Documented subset: CD45RA+ positively selected. All receptors come from a man aged 18-30 years in good health. Some clones in this sample may be carry-over from other donors' samples.

The chain employs TRBV27 and TRBJ2-1; 10 positions match TRBD1. Germline V gene data show CDR1 as MNHEY and CDR2 as SMNVEV (reference sequence). J gave up 5 bases and V 4 bases, and 5 bases lay outside the gene matches. The CDR3 sequence is 15 residues long. CDR3 in DNA: TGTGCCAGCAGTTCGGACAGGGGGACCCACAATGAGCAGTTCTTC. This sequence encodes CASSSDRGTHNEQFF.

The chain employs TRBV11-2 and TRBJ2-2; D is possibly TRBD2 (6 bases). V dropped 6 bases and J dropped 2 bases, with 16 bases sitting between them. There are 16 residues in the CDR3. Germline V CDR1 and CDR2: SGHAT, FQNNGV. The DNA for the CDR3 is TGTGCCAGCAGATTTGGGGGGTTTCGAAACACCGGGGAGCTGTTTTTT. Its protein product is CASRFGGFRNTGELFF.

This clone is a singleton in its sample. The chain joins TRBV7-9 to TRBJ2-1; a possible D gene is TRBD2 (5 bases). This CDR3 has 14 residues. The ends were cut back, 1 base at V and 13 bases at J, with 17 bases in the middle. Germline CDR1 reads SEHNR; CDR2 reads FQNEAQ (reference sequence). CDR3 nucleotides: TGTGCCAGCAGCTTAGGATCCCTAGCTGCTGAACAGTTCTTC. It is translated as CASSLGSLAAEQFF.

This clone appeared a single time. The DNA for the CDR3 is TGCGCCAGCAGCCTGGACAGGGCCCGCGAGCAGTACTTC. It specifies CASSLDRAREQYF. The V gene is TRBV4-1, the J gene TRBJ2-7; 8 nucleotides agree with TRBD1. The CDR3 has 13 amino acids. Per the germline V gene, CDR1 is MGHRA and CDR2 is YSYEKL. V shed 4 bases, J shed 6 bases, and the junction held 5 bases outside the gene matches.

This chain joins TRBV28 and TRBJ2-7; D call uncertain. V shed 2 bases and J shed 0 bases, with 11 bases lying between them. The CDR3 sequence is 15 residues long. In germline, CDR1 is MDHEN, CDR2 SYDVKM. The CDR3 here is CASSLEKGYSYEQYF. The CDR3 nucleotides read TGTGCCAGCAGTTTAGAAAAGGGTTACTCCTACGAGCAGTACTTC.

The chain carries TRBV2 and TRBJ1-1; 8 bases agree with TRBD1. The CDR3 is made up of 16 amino acids. Germline-derived CDR1 and CDR2 are SNHLY and FYNNEI. J was trimmed by 5 bases and V by 1 base; bases with no gene match: 9. CDR3 residues: CASSEETRGRGTEAFF. The CDR3 coding sequence is TGTGCCAGCAGTGAAGAAACCAGGGGGCGAGGTACTGAAGCTTTCTTT.

V and J are TRBV10-3 and TRBJ2-3; a possible D gene is TRBD1 (6 bases). The germline gives CDR1 ENHRY, CDR2 SYGVKD. The V and J ends lost 4 bases and 2 bases respectively, with 10 bases between them. CDR3 length equals 14 residues. The CDR3 region is CAISVQGNTDTQYF. CDR3 bases: TGTGCCATCAGTGTGCAGGGGAACACAGATACGCAGTATTTT.

A single count supports this clone. The chain uses TRBV5-6 and TRBJ1-2, with TRBD1 matching over 7 bases. CDR3 size: 14 residues. V shed 4 bases, J shed 4 bases, and the junction held 7 bases outside the gene matches. Germline V gene sequence: CDR1 SGHDT, CDR2 YYEEEE. The CDR3 here is CASSDRDSSYGYTF. The DNA for the CDR3 is TGTGCCAGCAGCGATCGGGACAGCAGCTATGGCTACACCTTC.

V and J are TRBV11-2 and TRBJ2-7, with D uncertain. Germline loops: CDR1 SGHAT, CDR2 FQNNGV. The CDR3 covers 15 residues. V was cut by 1 base and J by 3 bases, with 13 bases left in between. In DNA, the CDR3 is TGTGCCAGCAGCTTAGCGACCGTGCAACTCTACGAGCAGTACTTC. Protein product: CASSLATVQLYEQYF.

The V call is TRBV5-1, the J call TRBJ2-2; possibly TRBD1 for D (6 bases). This CDR3 spans 16 amino acids. The ends were cut back, 0 bases at V and 1 base at J, with 10 bases in the middle. Looked up from germline, CDR1 is SGHRS and CDR2 is YFSETQ. Here the CDR3 reads CASSLDVRGNTGELFF. In DNA, the CDR3 is TGCGCCAGCAGCTTGGATGTCAGGGGGAACACCGGGGAGCTGTTTTTT.

The J gene is TRBJ2-2, the V gene TRBV11-3; D is uncertain. Germline V gives CDR1 SGHNT, CDR2 YENEEA. V was cut by 5 bases and J by 3 bases, with 16 bases left in between. The CDR3 loop spans 16 amino acids. The CDR3 DNA reads TGTGCCAGCAGCCCTAGGAGATGGCCGGACACCGGGGAGCTGTTTTTT. It is translated as CASSPRRWPDTGELFF. The full variable domain, completed using reference TRBV11-3 and TRBJ2-2, is EAGVVQSPRYKIIEKKQPVAFWCNPISGHNTLYWYLQNLGQGPELLIRYENEEAVDDSQLPKDRFSAERLKGVDSTLKIQPAELGDSAVYLCASSPRRWPDTGELFFGEGSRLTVL.

The chain joins TRBV7-9 to TRBJ2-1; D gene ambiguous. The CDR3 spans 14 residues. Trimming shortened V by 5 bases and J by 5 bases, and 13 bases separated the two germline ends. CDR1 is SEHNR and CDR2 is FQNEAQ in the germline V gene (reference sequence). This CDR3 is CASSQRLVDNEQFF. The CDR3 nucleotides are TGTGCCAGCAGCCAACGGCTAGTGGACAATGAGCAGTTCTTC.

This clone was seen once. This chain links TRBV5-3 with TRBJ2-7, with D unresolved. TRBV5-3 is marked as an open reading frame, function uncertain. Between the trimmed V and J ends, which lost 4 bases and 4 bases, there was a span of 9 bases. The CDR3 totals 12 residues. The CDR3 sequence is CARSPRRYEQYF. The CDR3 nucleotides are TGTGCCAGAAGCCCTCGGCGGTACGAGCAGTACTTC.

Note on this clone: The same CDR3 is also encoded by other DNA sequences in this sample. The CDR3 region has the DNA TGTGCCAGCAGTGTCGAGCAGGGGTCCTACGAGCAGTACTTC. It yields the protein CASSVEQGSYEQYF. The V gene is TRBV2, the J gene TRBJ2-7, with D perhaps TRBD1 (6 bases). The germline gives CDR1 SNHLY, CDR2 FYNNEI. The CDR3 is made up of 14 amino acids. V was trimmed by 4 bases and J by 1 base, leaving 11 bases between them. Supplemented by reference TRBV2 and TRBJ2-7, the full variable domain reads EPEVTQTPSHQVTQMGQEVILRCVPISNHLYFYWYRQILGQKVEFLVSFYNNEISEKSEIFDDQFSVERPDGSNFTLKIRSTKLEDSAMYFCASSVEQGSYEQYFGPGTRLTVT.

CDR3 DNA sequence: TGTGCCAGCAGTTACCAAACAGGGGAGAACACCGGGGAGCTGTTTTTT. Protein sequence: CASSYQTGENTGELFF. This chain links TRBV6-5 with TRBJ2-2, with TRBD1 matching over 7 bases. Germline lookup yields CDR1 MNHEY and CDR2 SVGAGI. The CDR3 is 16 amino acids. The ends lost 2 bases at V and 1 base at J; junction bases unmatched: 4.

The genes are TRBV7-9 and TRBJ1-2; the D gene is possibly TRBD1 (5 bases). The CDR3 covers 14 residues. CDR1 is SEHNR and CDR2 is FQNEAQ in the germline V gene (reference sequence). With 3 bases removed from V and 5 bases from J, the gap between germline ends came to 13 bases. The CDR3 here is CASSLEQVIYGYTF. Written as DNA, the CDR3 is TGTGCCAGCAGCTTGGAACAGGTTATTTATGGCTACACCTTC.

This CDR3 is CASSLETGGEQYF. In DNA, the CDR3 is TGTGCCAGCAGCCTTGAGACAGGAGGCGAGCAGTACTTC. The J gene is TRBJ2-7, the V gene TRBV28, with D perhaps matching TRBD1 (6 bases). Trimming took off 6 bases at V and 6 bases at J, with 15 bases between the two ends. Germline V CDR1 and CDR2: MDHEN, SYDVKM. The CDR3 has 13 residues.

The chain is built from TRBV28 and TRBJ2-6; D possibly corresponds to TRBD1 (6 bases). Germline V gene data show CDR1 as MDHEN and CDR2 as SYDVKM. With 5 bases removed from V and 4 bases from J, the gap between germline ends came to 15 bases. The CDR3 has 16 amino acids. The chain's CDR3 is CASSVQGAGGANVLTF. DNA for the CDR3: TGTGCCAGCAGTGTACAGGGTGCGGGCGGGGCCAACGTCCTGACTTTC.

The chain couples TRBV28 to TRBJ2-4, with D tentatively TRBD1 (6 bases). The CDR3 covers 16 residues. Trimming left V 5 bases short and J 2 bases short, with 16 bases between. Germline assignment: CDR1 MDHEN and CDR2 SYDVKM. CDR3 sequence (DNA): TGTGCCAGCAGTAAACAGGGTGCGGTAACCAAAAACATTCAGTACTTC. Translating it yields CASSKQGAVTKNIQYF.

This chain joins TRBV15 and TRBJ2-6; D is ambiguous. The CDR3 runs to 18 residues. Germline V gives CDR1 LNHNV, CDR2 YYDKDF (reference sequence). V was shortened by 1 base and J by 1 base, with 14 bases between the two germline ends. The CDR3 spells CATSRVVSVQSGANVLTF. CDR3 DNA: TGTGCCACCAGCAGAGTTGTATCAGTCCAATCTGGGGCCAACGTCCTGACTTTC.

The chain joins TRBV27 to TRBJ2-1; no clear D. Germline values: CDR1 MNHEY, CDR2 SMNVEV (reference sequence). This CDR3 spans 14 amino acids. V was clipped by 6 bases and J by 4 bases, with 13 bases between them. CDR3 in amino acids: CASRVVLGYNEQFF. CDR3 DNA: TGTGCCAGCAGAGTTGTTCTAGGTTACAATGAGCAGTTCTTC.

The V gene is TRBV6-6, the J gene TRBJ1-5; the match to TRBD1 covers 11 bases. With V trimmed by 6 bases and J by 2 bases, 6 bases remained unmatched. CDR1 and CDR2 (germline): MNHNY, SVGAGI (reference sequence). CDR3 length equals 16 residues. CDR3 in DNA: TGTGCCAGCAGGCGGACAGGGGGCGATGGCAATCAGCCCCAGCATTTT. Encoded protein: CASRRTGGDGNQPQHF.

This rearrangement joins TRBV7-9 to TRBJ2-7; 8 positions agree with TRBD1. Trimming cost V 1 base and J 4 bases; bases outside gene matches: 6. Germline CDR1 reads SEHNR; CDR2 reads FQNEAQ (reference sequence). This CDR3 is 15 amino acids long. CDR3: CASSLGQGILYEQYF. The CDR3 bases are TGTGCCAGCAGCTTAGGACAGGGGATTTTATACGAGCAGTACTTC.

The chain is built from TRBV15 and TRBJ2-7; TRBD1 agrees at 8 bases. Germline assignment: CDR1 LNHNV and CDR2 YYDKDF (reference sequence). The CDR3 consists of 15 residues. V trimming: 0 bases; J trimming: 4 bases; junction bases outside the gene matches: 5. The CDR3 sequence: CATSRDWDRKYEQYF. In DNA, the CDR3 is TGTGCCACCAGCAGAGATTGGGACAGGAAATACGAGCAGTACTTC.

The chain recombines TRBV5-6 with TRBJ1-1; no definite D call. The V gene's germline CDR1 is SGHDT and CDR2 YYEEEE. The length of the CDR3 is 13 residues. V was clipped by 4 bases and J by 10 bases, with 17 bases between them. The CDR3 coding sequence is TGTGCCAGCAGCGCGCAGGTCTCCTTGGTAGCTTTCTTT. It yields the protein CASSAQVSLVAFF.

The J gene is TRBJ2-1, the V gene TRBV28; 9 positions match TRBD2. CDR1 is MDHEN, CDR2 SYDVKM, per germline. The length of the CDR3 is 16 residues. Unmatched junction bases numbered 13, after V lost 4 bases and J lost 9 bases. The DNA of the CDR3 is TGTGCCAGCAGTTATTCGGCGGGAGGGAGCGGGAGTGAGCAGTTCTTC. It encodes CASSYSAGGSGSEQFF.

The rearrangement joins TRBV28 to TRBJ2-7; D unclear. Trimming pared 4 bases from V and 5 bases from J, leaving 21 bases between. The CDR3 contains 16 residues. Germline lookup yields CDR1 MDHEN and CDR2 SYDVKM. The CDR3 region is CASSWVQLSRLDEQYF. CDR3 in DNA: TGTGCCAGCAGTTGGGTCCAACTATCACGCCTCGACGAGCAGTACTTC.

This clone was found a few times. This chain connects TRBV18 to TRBJ1-5, with D possibly being TRBD1 (5 bases). The CDR3 is 16 residues long. Germline loops: CDR1 KGHSH, CDR2 LQKENI. Trimming pared 3 bases from V and 0 bases from J, leaving 12 bases between. Here the CDR3 reads CASSPFQGHSNQPQHF. CDR3 in DNA: TGTGCCAGCTCACCTTTTCAGGGCCATAGCAATCAGCCCCAGCATTTT. Based on the CDR3 plus reference TRBV18 and TRBJ1-5, the full variable domain is NAGVMQNPRHLVRRRGQEARLRCSPMKGHSHVYWYRQLPEEGLKFMVYLQKENIIDESGMPKERFSAEFPKEGPSILRIQQVVRGDSAAYFCASSPFQGHSNQPQHFGDGTRLSIL.

The genes are TRBV7-6 and TRBJ1-5; maybe TRBD1 (5 bases). V was pared by 5 bases and J by 6 bases, with 11 bases between. The CDR3 runs to 13 residues. CDR1 is SGHVS and CDR2 is FNYEAQ in the germline V gene. CDR3 nucleotide sequence: TGTGCCAGCAGCGGGGGGGTAGGTCAGCCCCAGCATTTT. Translated, it gives CASSGGVGQPQHF.